These 14 T cell receptor beta chains were all obtained from the same sample, sequenced in a study of circulating CD8 cells and anti-PD-1 response in melanoma. TCR libraries were prepared from around 15 ng of total RNA with the QIAseq Immune Repertoire TCR panel. TCRdb reprocessed the reads with MiXCR, giving one entry per CDR3 protein. The sample carries several hundred distinct CDR3 sequences, 6% to 9% recorded once. Sorting of live CD3+CD8+TCRalphabeta+ cells by PD-1 and/or TIGIT gave four subsets. Here the sequenced sample was CD8+ T cells from PBMCs, taken at baseline or after one month of anti-PD-1 therapy (not recorded which). All receptors derive from a human donor with melanoma.

Comments on this clonotype: A single base separates this from a much larger clone, so it may be a read error. The chain has TRBV5-4 and TRBJ2-1, with a possible D match to TRBD1 (5 bases). Germline V gives CDR1 SGHNT, CDR2 YYREEE (reference sequence). The CDR3 runs 13 residues. CDR3 residues: CVAQASSYNEQSF. Here the CDR3 DNA reads TGCGTCGCACAGGCGAGCTCCTACAATGAGCAGTCCTTC.

Turning to this clonotype: Given a much more abundant clone one base away, this may be a read error. The CDR3 carries no conserved terminal phenylalanine or tryptophan, so it likely arises from a read error. The rearrangement uses TRBV25-1 and TRBJ2-7, with D possibly being TRBD1 (5 bases). Germline V gene sequence: CDR1 MGHDK, CDR2 SYGVNS. CDR3 size: 15 residues. Trimming stripped 2 bases from V and 4 bases from J, with 15 bases between. CDR3 sequence reads: CASSEHSAQEYEQYY. DNA for the CDR3: TGTGCCAGCAGTGAACATTCGGCACAGGAGTACGAGCAGTACTAC.

This clonotype is categorized as medium-sized (0.01 to 0.1%). The CDR3 protein is CASTVPGRDTGELFF. The CDR3 bases are TGTGCCAGTACTGTTCCCGGGCGGGACACCGGGGAGCTGTTTTTT. The J gene is TRBJ2-2, the V gene TRBV19, with D tentatively TRBD2 (5 bases). Per the germline V gene, CDR1 is LNHDA and CDR2 is SQIVND (reference sequence). The CDR3 is 15 residues long. V was cut by 7 bases and J by 3 bases, with 15 bases left in between.

By sample share, this clonotype is medium-sized. V and J are TRBV7-2 and TRBJ2-4, with D tentatively TRBD2 (6 bases). The CDR3 extends over 15 amino acids. Deletions cut 8 bases from V and 4 bases from J, with 18 bases between. From germline, CDR1 is SGHTA and CDR2 FQGNSA. CDR3 DNA: TGTGCCAGCCGGGGGTCGGCCGGAGGAAAAAACATTCAGTACTTC. Its protein is CASRGSAGGKNIQYF. Together with reference TRBV7-2 and TRBJ2-4, the CDR3 gives the full variable domain: GAGVSQSPSNKVTEKGKDVELRCDPISGHTALYWYRQSLGQGLEFLIYFQGNSAPDKSGLPSDRFSAERTGGSVSTLTIQRTQQEDSAVYLCASRGSAGGKNIQYFGAGTRLSVL.

This chain links TRBV28 with TRBJ2-7; the match to TRBD1 covers 8 bases. Germline CDR1 reads MDHEN; CDR2 reads SYDVKM. This CDR3 comprises 14 residues. Losses at the gene ends were 8 bases for V and 4 bases for J; bases not matched to a gene: 10. In DNA, the CDR3 is TGTGCCAGCGAGGCAGGGGGCGCGAGGTACGAGCAGTACTTC. Protein sequence: CASEAGGARYEQYF.

This clonotype is labeled as large. The CDR3 loop reads CASSEIRKVAGDTGELFF. The CDR3 region has the DNA TGTGCCAGCAGTGAAATTCGTAAGGTAGCGGGGGACACCGGGGAGCTGTTTTTT. This chain links TRBV25-1 with TRBJ2-2; 9 bases are shared with TRBD2. The CDR3 consists of 18 residues. V lost 2 bases to trimming and J lost 3 bases; unmatched junction nucleotides: 10. The germline gives CDR1 MGHDK, CDR2 SYGVNS.

Only a few counts were recorded for this clonotype. This chain uses TRBV19 with TRBJ2-1, with D perhaps being TRBD1 or TRBD2 (6 bases each). This CDR3 has 17 residues. The germline V gene encodes CDR1 LNHDA and CDR2 SQIVND (reference sequence). Trimming took 10 bases from V and 2 from J, leaving 24 bases between them. The CDR3 region has the DNA TGTGCCACCAGACGCGACGTGGGGGGCTTAACCTACAATGAGCAGTTCTTC. This codes for CATRRDVGGLTYNEQFF.

By share, this clonotype counts as large. The J gene is TRBJ1-1, the V gene TRBV19; no reliable D call. Trimming cost V 3 bases and J 0 bases, with 11 bases left between them. Germline V gene lookup returns CDR1 LNHDA and CDR2 SQIVND (reference sequence). The CDR3 is 15 amino acids. CDR3 in DNA: TGTGCCAGTAGTATCGGGAGTAACCTGAACACTGAAGCTTTCTTT. Residues: CASSIGSNLNTEAFF.

In its sample, this clonotype ranks as medium-sized. The chain uses TRBV27 and TRBJ1-5; the D gene is possibly TRBD1 (5 bases). The CDR3 length is 16 residues. Germline V gives CDR1 MNHEY, CDR2 SMNVEV (reference sequence). V shed 5 bases and J shed 0 bases, with 14 bases lying between them. DNA of the CDR3: TGTGCCAGCAGTCTAGTCGGGGGGTATAGCAATCAGCCCCAGCATTTT. It specifies CASSLVGGYSNQPQHF.

By sample share, this clonotype is large. This chain connects TRBV19 to TRBJ2-3; D possibly corresponds to TRBD1 (6 bases). The ends were cut back, 3 bases at V and 4 bases at J, with 17 bases in the middle. Germline V gene data show CDR1 as LNHDA and CDR2 as SQIVND (reference sequence). The CDR3 spans 16 residues. For the CDR3, the DNA is TGTGCCAGTAGTATCCCCCAGGGGAATGGTCCAGATACGCAGTATTTT. Translation: CASSIPQGNGPDTQYF.

This clonotype was found a few times. The genes are TRBV5-6 and TRBJ2-7; 11 bases are shared with TRBD2. J gave up 9 bases and V 2 bases, and 7 bases lay outside the gene matches. This CDR3 has 14 amino acids. Germline V lookup: CDR1 SGHDT, CDR2 YYEEEE. The CDR3 bases are TGTGCCAGCAGCTTACTAGCGGGGGCTCACGGGCAGTACTTC. Protein product: CASSLLAGAHGQYF. Filled out from reference TRBV5-6 and TRBJ2-7, the complete variable domain reads DAGVTQSPTHLIKTRGQQVTLRCSPKSGHDTVSWYQQALGQGPQFIFQYYEEEERQRGNFPDRFSGHQFPNYSSELNVNALLLGDSALYLCASSLLAGAHGQYFGPGTRLTVT.

This clonotype is medium-sized by share. The rearrangement joins TRBV19 to TRBJ2-1, with 7 bases that match TRBD2. Germline loops: CDR1 LNHDA, CDR2 SQIVND (reference sequence). The CDR3 sequence is 13 residues long. J was trimmed by 6 bases and V by 1 base; bases with no gene match: 0. The CDR3 reads CASSIGLANEQFF. Written as DNA, the CDR3 is TGTGCCAGTAGTATAGGACTAGCCAATGAGCAGTTCTTC.

By share, this clonotype counts as large. The chain couples TRBV29-1 to TRBJ1-5, with 8 bases that match TRBD1. V lost 1 base and J lost 5; bases outside the gene matches: 10. The CDR3 covers 16 residues. Germline V CDR1 and CDR2: SQVTM, ANQGSEA. The CDR3 reads CSVEVVGRGQDQPQHF. DNA of the CDR3: TGCAGCGTTGAAGTAGTTGGCAGGGGGCAGGATCAGCCCCAGCATTTT.

This clonotype is labeled as large (0.1 to 1%). The chain is built from TRBV19 and TRBJ2-1, with 10 bases lining up with TRBD2. J lost 7 bases, V lost 6 bases, and 9 bases had no gene match. Germline values: CDR1 LNHDA, CDR2 SQIVND (reference sequence). The CDR3 runs to 15 residues. CDR3 DNA: TGTGCCAGTAGCCCCACTAGCGGGATTGGAAATGAGCAGTTCTTC. Protein sequence: CASSPTSGIGNEQFF.